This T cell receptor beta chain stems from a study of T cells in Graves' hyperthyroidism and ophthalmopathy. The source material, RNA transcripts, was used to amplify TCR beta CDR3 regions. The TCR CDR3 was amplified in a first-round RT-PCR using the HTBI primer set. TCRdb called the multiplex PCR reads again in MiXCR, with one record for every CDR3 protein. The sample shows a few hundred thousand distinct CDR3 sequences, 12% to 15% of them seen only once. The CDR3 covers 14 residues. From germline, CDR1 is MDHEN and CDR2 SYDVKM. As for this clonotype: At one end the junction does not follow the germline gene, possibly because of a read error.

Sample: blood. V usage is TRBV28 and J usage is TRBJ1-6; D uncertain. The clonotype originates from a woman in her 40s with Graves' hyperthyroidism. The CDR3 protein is CASSFPAWASLLHF. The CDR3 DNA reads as TGTGCCAGCAGTTTCCCAGCCTGGGCTTCACTCCTCCACTTT.